One and the same sample provided the 22 T cell receptor beta chains below, sequenced in a study of control samples from healthy donors and cancer patients (TCRdb year 2020). Preparation of the library involved the immunoSEQ multiplex PCR assay. Held by TCRdb, this immuneACCESS table contains in-frame sequences only and omits some clones. Under half of the omission traces to an unresolved V gene where checked; the cause of the rest is unknown. In this sample the table shows 150,000 or so clones, roughly 93% of which occur a single time. The ten largest clonotypes hold 5.5% to 7.5% of the sample. The sample comprised blood. The receptors originated from a man younger than 35 in good health.

This rearrangement joins TRBV25-1 to TRBJ2-4; D is unresolved. The CDR3 consists of 11 residues. Deletions cut 8 bases from V and 7 bases from J, with 9 bases between. The germline CDR1 and CDR2 sequences are MGHDK and SYGVNS. CDR3 region: CASGSANIQYF. The CDR3, as DNA: TGTGCCAGCGGCTCCGCGAACATTCAGTACTTC.

This clone was counted once. The chain links TRBV6-2 or TRBV6-3 to TRBJ2-5; 8 nucleotides align to TRBD2. V lost 5 bases to trimming and J lost 5 bases; unmatched junction nucleotides: 7. The germline CDR1 and CDR2 sequences are MNHEY and SVGEGT. The CDR3 is 14 amino acids. CDR3 sequence: CASSKTGGSETQYF. CDR3 DNA: TGTGCCAGCAGTAAGACGGGAGGGAGTGAGACCCAGTACTTC.

This clone occurred many times. This chain links TRBV10-1 with TRBJ2-7, with 9 bases fitting TRBD1. Germline assignment: CDR1 WNHNN and CDR2 SYGVQD (reference sequence). The length of the CDR3 is 13 residues. J gave up 3 bases and V 8 bases, and 5 bases lay outside the gene matches. The CDR3, as DNA: TGCGCCAGCGGGACAGGGTATCGCTACGAGCAGTACTTC. It is translated as CASGTGYRYEQYF.

The genes are TRBV6-4 and TRBJ2-1, with unresolved D. V was pared by 0 bases and J by 3 bases, with 3 bases between. This CDR3 spans 13 amino acids. Germline V gene sequence: CDR1 MRHNA, CDR2 SNTAGT. As DNA, the CDR3 is TGTGCCAGCAGTGACTCGGACTACAATGAGCAGTTCTTC. As protein: CASSDSDYNEQFF.

In regard to this clone: The germline gene is not matched at one end of the junction; a read error may be the cause. J is TRBJ2-1 and V is TRBV27, with TRBD1 as a possible D gene (5 bases). The CDR3 extends over 12 amino acids. Looked up from germline, CDR1 is MNHEY and CDR2 is SMNVEV (reference sequence). CDR3 sequence: CATSGASREQFF. CDR3 DNA sequence: TGTGCCACCAGTGGGGCCTCCAGGGAGCAGTTCTTC.

This clone was observed a single time. V usage is TRBV6-6 and J usage is TRBJ1-2; D uncertain. Germline CDR1 and CDR2: MNHNY and SVGAGI (reference sequence). The CDR3 contains 19 residues. V was trimmed by 6 bases and J by 4 bases, leaving 30 bases between them. As DNA, the CDR3 is TGTGCCAGCAGCTTGGCGGAAAGCTTTTCTAAGGGTTTTTTCTATGGCTACACCTTC. It is translated as CASSLAESFSKGFFYGYTF.

Only one count was recorded for this clone. V is TRBV5-4 and J is TRBJ2-3, with D maybe TRBD2 (6 bases). Trimming removed 2 bases from V and 4 bases from J, with 11 bases in between. CDR3 size: 14 residues. Germline V gives CDR1 SGHNT, CDR2 YYREEE (reference sequence). In DNA form, the CDR3 reads TGTGCCAGCAGCTTTCGGGGAGGCCCAGATACGCAGTATTTT. Protein product: CASSFRGGPDTQYF.

V is TRBV7-2 and J is TRBJ1-1; weak D call: TRBD1 (5 bases). CDR3 size: 15 residues. Trimming removed 1 base from V and 0 bases from J, with 9 bases in between. Per germline, CDR1 SGHTA and CDR2 FQGNSA. For the CDR3, the DNA is TGTGCCAGCAGCTTAGTTGGGGACTTGAACACTGAAGCTTTCTTT. It specifies CASSLVGDLNTEAFF.

The gene calls are TRBV5-1 and TRBJ1-2; a weak D match, TRBD1 (5 bases). The CDR3 contains 13 residues. The V gene lost 0 bases and the J gene lost 2 bases, with 5 bases spanning the gap. Germline V gene data show CDR1 as SGHRS and CDR2 as YFSETQ. The CDR3 loop is CASSLGQNYGYTF. The DNA for the CDR3 is TGCGCCAGCAGCTTGGGACAGAACTATGGCTACACCTTC.

This clone was counted between two and nine times. The chain employs TRBV7-2 and TRBJ1-6; D is unresolved. Germline V gene sequence: CDR1 SGHTA, CDR2 FQGNSA. The CDR3 extends over 15 amino acids. V shed 5 bases and J shed 6 bases, with 14 bases lying between them. The CDR3 sequence is CASSPHRAPNSPLHF. In DNA, the CDR3 is TGTGCCAGCAGCCCACACCGGGCTCCTAATTCACCCCTCCACTTT.

This chain connects TRBV5-1 to TRBJ1-1; a weak D match, TRBD1 (5 bases). V lost 3 bases and J lost 6, with 18 bases in between. CDR1 is SGHRS and CDR2 is YFSETQ in the germline V gene. This CDR3 comprises 15 residues. The CDR3 nucleotides read TGCGCCAGCAGCTCCTACGGGGCCCCAACATCTGAAGCTTTCTTT. Translated: CASSSYGAPTSEAFF.

The chain has TRBV5-1 and TRBJ2-1, with 9 nucleotides matching TRBD1. CDR1 SGHRS and CDR2 YFSETQ come from the germline V gene. After removal of 4 bases from V and 9 bases from J, the junction contained 14 bases not matched to a gene. This CDR3 region has 16 residues. The DNA of the CDR3 is TGCGCCAGCAGCCCAACCTGGGACAGGGCGTACGCTGAGCAGTTCTTC. It is translated as CASSPTWDRAYAEQFF.

This clone has just a few counts. The genes are TRBV5-4 and TRBJ2-1; 13 bases are a match to TRBD2. The germline CDR1 and CDR2 sequences are SGHNT and YYREEE (reference sequence). This CDR3 is built from 16 residues. The V segment lost 4 bases and the J segment 8 bases; nucleotides outside the gene matches: 9. This chain's CDR3 is CASSRRGLAGVDEQFF. The DNA for the CDR3 is TGTGCCAGCAGCCGGCGTGGACTAGCGGGAGTCGATGAGCAGTTCTTC.

This clone came up once. The chain employs TRBV27 and TRBJ2-3; 8 bases are a match to TRBD1. This CDR3 is 16 amino acids long. V trimming: 7 bases; J trimming: 0 bases; junction bases outside the gene matches: 9. The germline gives CDR1 MNHEY, CDR2 SMNVEV (reference sequence). CDR3 residues: CASTTKRDRSTDTQYF. The CDR3 coding sequence is TGTGCCAGCACTACTAAACGGGACAGGAGCACAGATACGCAGTATTTT.

V gene TRBV9 combines with J gene TRBJ2-1; D gene ambiguous. The V end was cut by 3 bases, the J end by 11 bases, with 27 bases between. The CDR3 runs 17 residues. In germline, CDR1 is SGDLS, CDR2 YYNGEE. The CDR3 DNA sequence: TGTGCCAGCAGCGCACGACTCATAGATACGTTTAAGGGCCAGCAGTTCTTC. Its translation: CASSARLIDTFKGQQFF. The full variable domain, its missing parts supplied by reference TRBV9 and TRBJ2-1, is DSGVTQTPKHLITATGQRVTLRCSPRSGDLSVYWYQQSLDQGLQFLIQYYNGEERAKGNILERFSAQQFPDLHSELNLSSLELGDSALYFCASSARLIDTFKGQQFFGPGTRLTVL.

The chain recombines TRBV6-5 with TRBJ2-7; perhaps TRBD2 as D (7 bases). V was shortened by 2 bases and J by 5 bases, with 10 bases between the two germline ends. Germline CDR1 reads MNHEY; CDR2 reads SVGAGI. The CDR3 has 13 amino acids. CDR3 sequence (DNA): TGTGCCAGCAGTTACCTGGGGGGGCACGAGCAGTACTTC. This translates into CASSYLGGHEQYF.

The chain is built from TRBV6-5 and TRBJ1-1; no reliable D call. The CDR3 totals 11 residues. V was cut by 7 bases and J by 2 bases, with 5 bases left in between. Germline-derived CDR1 and CDR2 are MNHEY and SVGAGI. CDR3 bases: TGTGCCAGCACCCGTAACACTGAAGCTTTCTTT. As protein: CASTRNTEAFF.

The rearrangement uses TRBV11-2 and TRBJ1-2, with D perhaps TRBD1 (6 bases). Germline CDR1 is SGHAT and CDR2 is FQNNGV. The V end lost 7 bases, the J end lost 2 bases, and 11 bases lay between the germline ends. The CDR3 is made up of 13 amino acids. DNA of the CDR3: TGTGCCAGCAACAGGGACGCGAACTATGGCTACACCTTC. Its translation is CASNRDANYGYTF.

V and J are TRBV6-5 and TRBJ2-3; 7 bases agree with TRBD1. After removal of 2 bases from V and 3 bases from J, the junction contained 5 bases not matched to a gene. The CDR3 runs 15 residues. CDR1 is MNHEY and CDR2 is SVGAGI in the germline V gene. CDR3 DNA: TGTGCCAGCAGTTACGGGCCAGGGGGAACAGATACGCAGTATTTT. As protein: CASSYGPGGTDTQYF.

The V and J genes are TRBV6-5 and TRBJ1-3, with D unresolved. The V and J ends lost 2 bases and 0 bases respectively, with 8 bases between them. Germline-derived CDR1 and CDR2 are MNHEY and SVGAGI. The CDR3 is made up of 15 amino acids. CDR3 in amino acids: CASSYGGNSGNTIYF. The CDR3, as DNA: TGTGCCAGCAGTTACGGTGGCAACTCTGGAAACACCATATATTTT.

The V and J genes are TRBV7-3 and TRBJ2-5; 11 bases align to TRBD2. CDR3 length equals 15 residues. The ends lost 0 bases at V and 8 bases at J; junction bases unmatched: 5. Germline V gene lookup returns CDR1 SGHTA and CDR2 FQGTGA. This CDR3 reads CASSLTGLADGTQYF. Here the CDR3 DNA reads TGTGCCAGCAGCTTAACGGGACTAGCGGACGGAACCCAGTACTTC.

The chain is built from TRBV5-6 and TRBJ1-1; possible D gene TRBD1, 6 bases. The V gene's germline CDR1 is SGHDT and CDR2 YYEEEE. Deletions cut 1 base from V and 5 bases from J, with 9 bases between. CDR3 length: 13 residues. The CDR3 sequence: CASSLRGLTEAFF. CDR3 sequence (DNA): TGTGCCAGCAGCTTGCGGGGGCTGACTGAAGCTTTCTTT.